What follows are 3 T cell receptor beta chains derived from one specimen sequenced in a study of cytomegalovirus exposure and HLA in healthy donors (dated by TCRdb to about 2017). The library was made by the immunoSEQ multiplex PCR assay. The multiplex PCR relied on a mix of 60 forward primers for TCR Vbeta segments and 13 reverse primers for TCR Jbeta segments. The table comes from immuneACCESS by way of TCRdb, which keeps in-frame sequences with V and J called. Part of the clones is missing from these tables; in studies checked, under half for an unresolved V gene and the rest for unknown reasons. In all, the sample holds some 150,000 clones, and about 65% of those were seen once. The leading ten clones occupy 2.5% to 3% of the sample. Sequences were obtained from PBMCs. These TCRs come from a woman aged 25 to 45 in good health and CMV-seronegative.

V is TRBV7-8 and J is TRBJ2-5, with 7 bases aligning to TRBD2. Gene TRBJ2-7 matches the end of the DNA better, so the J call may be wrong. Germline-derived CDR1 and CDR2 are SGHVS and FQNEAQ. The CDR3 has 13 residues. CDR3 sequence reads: CASTLAENYEQYF. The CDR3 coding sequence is TGTGCCAGCACTCTAGCGGAGAACTACGAGCAGTACTTC.

The CDR3 reads CASTSGSGNEQFF. DNA for the CDR3: TGTGCCAGCACCAGCGGGAGCGGCAATGAGCAGTTCTTC. The V gene is TRBV6-6, the J gene TRBJ2-1, with 8 nucleotides matching TRBD2. V dropped 7 bases and J dropped 6; count of bases not matched to a gene: 5. CDR3 length equals 13 residues. CDR1 and CDR2 (germline): MNHNY, SVGAGI (reference sequence).

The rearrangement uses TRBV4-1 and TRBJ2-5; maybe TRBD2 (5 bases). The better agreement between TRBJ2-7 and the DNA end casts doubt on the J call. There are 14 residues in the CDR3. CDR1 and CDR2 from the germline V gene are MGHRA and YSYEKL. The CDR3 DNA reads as TGCGCCAGCAGCCCGTGGGGAGATACCTACGAGCAGTACTTC. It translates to CASSPWGDTYEQYF.